The clone carrying this T cell receptor (beta chain) has ten or more counts. What it recognizes is unknown. This record comes from a study of tumor and adjacent non-tumor tissue in lung cancer. Background on the study: Patients comprised 12 adenocarcinoma, a couple of squamous cell carcinoma and 1 small cell lung cancer. Some 4.2 million productive TCRbeta reads were obtained per sample on average. Study observations and caveats: Top 100 clones took a larger repertoire share in normal lung.

The library came from three nested PCR rounds adapted from ARM-PCR protocols. One entry per CDR3 protein, called by TCRdb with MiXCR from the multiplex PCR reads. The sample records more than 85,000 distinct CDR3 sequences, about 61% being singletons. This sample's RNA came from whole unsorted tissue. More than 3 cm separated this lung sample from the edge of the tumor. V lost 5 bases and J 10 bases, leaving 14 bases between the germline ends. Germline V lookup: CDR1 MNHEY, CDR2 SVGEGT. The CDR3 length is 13 residues. This TCR derives from a man aged 55 to 70 with non-small cell lung cancer. The sequenced sample consisted of distant non-tumor lung tissue. This chain uses TRBV6-2 or TRBV6-3 with TRBJ2-2; TRBD2 might be the D (6 bases). In nucleotides, the CDR3 is TGTGCCAGCAGTGACCCAGAGCGGGCGGAGCTGTTTTTT. It codes for CASSDPERAELFF.